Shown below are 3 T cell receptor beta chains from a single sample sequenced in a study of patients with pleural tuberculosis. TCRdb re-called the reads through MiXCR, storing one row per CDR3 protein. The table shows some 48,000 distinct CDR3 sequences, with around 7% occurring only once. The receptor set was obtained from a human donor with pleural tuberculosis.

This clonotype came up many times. This CDR3 reads CASSLGRYNQPQHF. The CDR3 DNA reads TGTGCCAGCAGTTTAGGGCGATACAATCAGCCCCAGCATTTT. J is TRBJ1-5 and V is TRBV27; D is ambiguous. V was shortened by 2 bases and J by 3 bases, with 8 bases between the two germline ends. The CDR3 sequence is 14 residues long. In germline, CDR1 is MNHEY, CDR2 SMNVEV (reference sequence).

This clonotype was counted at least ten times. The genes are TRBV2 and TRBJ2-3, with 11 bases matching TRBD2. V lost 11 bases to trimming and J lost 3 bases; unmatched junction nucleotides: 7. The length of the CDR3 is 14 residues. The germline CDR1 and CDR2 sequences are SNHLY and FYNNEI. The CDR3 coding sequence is TGTGCCGGTTCGACTAGCGGGAAAACAGATACGCAGTATTTT. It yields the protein CAGSTSGKTDTQYF.

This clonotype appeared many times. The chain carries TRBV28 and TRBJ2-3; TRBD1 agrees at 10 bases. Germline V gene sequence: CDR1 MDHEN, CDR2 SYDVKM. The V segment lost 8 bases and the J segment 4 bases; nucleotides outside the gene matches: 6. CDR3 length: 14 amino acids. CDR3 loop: CASPPGQGSDTQYF. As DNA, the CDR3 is TGTGCCAGCCCTCCGGGACAGGGGTCAGATACGCAGTATTTT.